This TCR beta chain was sequenced during a study of shared clonotypes between healthy human individuals. Germline V gives CDR1 SEHNR, CDR2 FQNEAQ (reference sequence). Trimming removed 6 bases from V and 2 bases from J, with 7 bases in between. This CDR3 region has 12 residues. The protocol was immunoSEQ multiplex PCR, while the TCRdb copy is restricted to in-frame clones and leaves out a portion. This sample has 2 million to 2.5 million clones, with 90% to 96% found just once. The TCR comes from a man aged 18 to 29 in good health. The V and J genes are TRBV7-9 and TRBJ2-5; D might be TRBD1 (5 bases). The material sequenced was naive CD4+ T cells sorted from blood. Sample subset: CD45RA+ positively selected. The DNA of the CDR3 is TGTGCCAGCAGGCAGGGTCAAGAGACCCAGTACTTC. Residues: CASRQGQETQYF.